This T cell receptor (beta chain) was identified in a study of early T cells in non-severe SARS-CoV-2 infection. Study details: The sequenced material was bulk RNA from unsorted whole blood, and its chains were unpaired.

This clonotype showed up many times. Its target is unknown. Attachment of unique molecular identifiers was made to individual cDNA molecules. TCRdb passed the 5' RACE reads through MiXCR, listing each CDR3 protein once. The sample carries under 65,000 distinct CDR3 sequences, 10% to 15% recorded once. Study-level results: Missing private and CD4 specificities, VDJdb matching favored anti-spike CD8 responses.

V lost 11 bases and J lost 0; bases outside the gene matches: 12. This CDR3 is built from 15 residues. The germline V gene has CDR1 MDHEN and CDR2 SYDVKM. The genes are TRBV28 and TRBJ2-7, with 8 bases fitting TRBD2. The specimen sequenced was whole blood. This receptor was obtained from an adult who was a healthcare worker with PCR-confirmed SARS-CoV-2 infection or an uninfected control (not recorded which). CDR3 DNA: TGTGCCGCGGTACGGCGGGGGGTTTTCTCCTACGAGCAGTACTTC. It specifies CAAVRRGVFSYEQYF. The whole variable domain, remainder taken from reference TRBV28 and TRBJ2-7, is DVKVTQSSRYLVKRTGEKVFLECVQDMDHENMFWYRQDPGLGLRLIYFSYDVKMKEKGDIPEGYSVSREKKERFSLILESASTNQTSMYLCAAVRRGVFSYEQYFGPGTRLTVT.